One sample yielded the 10 T cell receptor beta chains listed below, sequenced in a study of T cells in Graves' hyperthyroidism and ophthalmopathy. Amplification of TCR beta CDR3 regions used RNA as the template. The TCR CDR3 first-round RT-PCR relied on the HTBI primer set. TCRdb called the multiplex PCR reads again in MiXCR, with one record for every CDR3 protein. The sample contains around 800,000 distinct CDR3 sequences, around 39% of which appear only once. Input material: blood. The receptors stem from a man aged 18 to 29 with Graves' hyperthyroidism.

This clonotype has a count of ten or more. This rearrangement joins TRBV10-3 to TRBJ1-1; 7 bases match TRBD1. Germline CDR1 is ENHRY and CDR2 is SYGVKD. There are 13 residues in the CDR3. The V and J ends lost 6 bases and 2 bases, in that order; junction bases with no gene match: 3. The DNA of the CDR3 is TGTGCCATCAGCCGGGACAGCAACACTGAAGCTTTCTTT. It translates to CAISRDSNTEAFF.

Of note for this clonotype: A much more abundant neighbour one base away suggests this may be a read error. The rearrangement links TRBV20-1 to TRBJ2-7; possibly TRBD2 for D (5 bases). Germline assignment: CDR1 DFQATT and CDR2 SNEGSKA (reference sequence). Trimming removed 3 bases from V and 5 bases from J, with 17 bases in between. The CDR3 loop spans 14 amino acids. The CDR3, as DNA: TGCAGTGCTAGTGGACTGAGAGAACGGGACGAGCAGTACTTC. The encoded protein is CSASGLRERDEQYF.

The chain carries TRBV25-1 and TRBJ1-5; the D is unclear. This CDR3 has 14 residues. The germline gives CDR1 MGHDK, CDR2 SYGVNS. The V gene lost 7 bases and the J gene lost 0 bases, with 10 bases spanning the gap. In nucleotides, the CDR3 is TGTGCCAGCACCGACACGGATAGCAATCAGCCCCAGCATTTT. The encoded protein is CASTDTDSNQPQHF.

The J gene is TRBJ1-1, the V gene TRBV5-6; perhaps TRBD1 as D (5 bases). The CDR3 covers 13 residues. Germline CDR1 and CDR2: SGHDT and YYEEEE. V shed 1 base and J shed 7 bases, with 11 bases lying between them. CDR3 sequence (DNA): TGTGCCAGCAGCTTGAGCTCGGGGCTTGAAGCTTTCTTT. Its protein is CASSLSSGLEAFF.

V usage is TRBV5-4 and J usage is TRBJ1-2; 9 positions agree with TRBD1. Germline lookup yields CDR1 SGHNT and CDR2 YYREEE (reference sequence). This CDR3 has 15 amino acids. V was pared by 3 bases and J by 6 bases, with 9 bases of the junction left unmatched. In nucleotides, the CDR3 is TGTGCCAGCAGCTCCCCTCCGGGACAGGGTCATGGCTACACCTTC. The encoded protein is CASSSPPGQGHGYTF. Filled out from reference TRBV5-4 and TRBJ1-2, the complete variable domain reads ETGVTQSPTHLIKTRGQQVTLRCSSQSGHNTVSWYQQALGQGPQFIFQYYREEENGRGNFPPRFSGLQFPNYSSELNVNALELDDSALYLCASSSPPGQGHGYTFGSGTRLTVV.

V is TRBV20-1 and J is TRBJ1-6; D not resolved. The V gene's germline CDR1 is DFQATT and CDR2 SNEGSKA (reference sequence). The CDR3 has 15 amino acids. V lost 0 bases and J 10 bases, leaving 16 bases between the germline ends. In DNA form, the CDR3 reads TGCAGTGCTAGAGATCCCACGGAGGTCTACTCACCCCTCCACTTT. Translated: CSARDPTEVYSPLHF.

In this sample, this clonotype turned up a few times. At one of its ends the junction is not consistent with the germline gene, which may arise from a read error. The chain combines TRBV6-5 with TRBJ1-5; D not resolved. Germline loops: CDR1 MNHEY, CDR2 SVGAGI. This CDR3 contains 12 residues. The CDR3 DNA reads as TGTGCCAGCAGTTTCGATGGAAACCAGGTTTTCTTT. Translating it yields CASSFDGNQVFF.

This chain connects TRBV5-1 to TRBJ2-7; 11 bases match TRBD2. V dropped 0 bases and J dropped 5; count of bases not matched to a gene: 4. The CDR3 has 15 residues. Germline lookup yields CDR1 SGHRS and CDR2 YFSETQ. The CDR3 here is CASSLATSGVDEQYF. As DNA, the CDR3 is TGCGCCAGCAGCTTGGCGACTAGCGGGGTTGACGAGCAGTACTTC. Drawing the rest from reference TRBV5-1 and TRBJ2-7, the complete variable domain is KAGVTQTPRYLIKTRGQQVTLSCSPISGHRSVSWYQQTPGQGLQFLFEYFSETQRNKGNFPGRFSGRQFSNSRSEMNVSTLELGDSALYLCASSLATSGVDEQYFGPGTRLTVT.

The chain joins TRBV20-1 to TRBJ2-7; TRBD2 aligns across 8 bases. With 0 bases clipped from V and 4 bases from J, the junction kept 8 bases outside the gene matches. This CDR3 contains 15 residues. Looked up from germline, CDR1 is DFQATT and CDR2 is SNEGSKA (reference sequence). The CDR3 DNA reads as TGCAGTGCTAGAGATCAGGGGAGCGGGGGTTACGAGCAGTACTTC. Translating gives CSARDQGSGGYEQYF.

The sample holds a few counts of this clonotype. This chain connects TRBV7-2 to TRBJ1-2, with a possible D match to TRBD1 (5 bases). This CDR3 has 12 amino acids. V was pared by 4 bases and J by 8 bases, with 11 bases between. Germline assignment: CDR1 SGHTA and CDR2 FQGNSA. For the CDR3, the DNA is TGTGCCAGCAGCTCCTCGGGGGTCGGCTACACCTTC. Its protein product is CASSSSGVGYTF.